Below, 8 T cell receptor beta chains from the same sample are listed, as sequenced in a study of T-cell reconstitution after alpha-beta-depleted transplantation in children. Unique molecular identifiers were used to barcode this TCRbeta library. TCRdb reanalysed the PCR reads using MiXCR and keeps one entry per CDR3 protein. This table holds hundreds of thousands of distinct CDR3 sequences, 9.5% to 15% found once. This sample comprised PBMCs from the stem cell graft donor, obtained from the stem cell graft. These receptors originate from a human donor who donated a stem cell graft to a child with acute lymphoblastic leukemia.

This clonotype has ten or more counts. The chain has TRBV12-3 or TRBV12-4 and TRBJ2-1; TRBD2 might be the D (5 bases). V lost 4 bases and J 7 bases, leaving 11 bases between the germline ends. This CDR3 spans 13 amino acids. CDR3 sequence: CASSSRRRNEQFF. The CDR3 coding sequence is TGTGCCAGCAGTTCTAGGAGGAGGAATGAGCAGTTCTTC.

V and J are TRBV9 and TRBJ2-3; 7 nucleotides match TRBD2. The ends lost 0 bases at V and 2 bases at J; junction bases unmatched: 6. Germline CDR1 and CDR2: SGDLS and YYNGEE. The CDR3 extends over 16 amino acids. CDR3 protein: CASSVGLADITDTQYF. The CDR3 DNA sequence: TGTGCCAGCAGCGTAGGGCTAGCGGACATCACAGATACGCAGTATTTT.

This clonotype was counted many times. For the CDR3, the DNA is TGTGCCAGCCAAAACACCGGGGAGCTGTTTTTT. Protein product: CASQNTGELFF. The chain carries TRBV7-9 and TRBJ2-2; D gene ambiguous. This CDR3 is 11 amino acids long. Trimming left V 8 bases short and J 2 bases short, with 3 bases between. Germline V CDR1 and CDR2: SEHNR, FQNEAQ (reference sequence). The complete variable domain, with remaining parts taken from reference TRBV7-9 and TRBJ2-2, reads DTGVSQNPRHKITKRGQNVTFRCDPISEHNRLYWYRQTLGQGPEFLTYFQNEAQLEKSRLLSDRFSAERPKGSFSTLEIQRTEQGDSAMYLCASQNTGELFFGEGSRLTVL.

This clonotype came up many times. This chain connects TRBV4-3 to TRBJ2-7; unclear D gene. The CDR3 runs 14 residues. Deletions cut 2 bases from V and 3 bases from J, with 11 bases between. Germline CDR1 is LGHNA and CDR2 is YSLEER. The CDR3 sequence is CASSQRWTDYEQYF. The CDR3 nucleotides read TGCGCCAGCAGCCAAAGGTGGACCGACTACGAGCAGTACTTC.

This clonotype is a singleton in its sample. The gene calls are TRBV6-5 and TRBJ1-2; 7 positions agree with TRBD1. Germline V gives CDR1 MNHEY, CDR2 SVGAGI. This CDR3 has 14 amino acids. V shed 1 base, J shed 6 bases, and the junction held 5 bases outside the gene matches. For the CDR3, the DNA is TGTGCCAGCAGTTACTACCGGGACAGAGATGGCTACACCTTC. As protein: CASSYYRDRDGYTF.

This clonotype was counted many times. V is TRBV25-1 and J is TRBJ1-5, with TRBD1 matching over 7 bases. CDR1 MGHDK and CDR2 SYGVNS come from the germline V gene. The CDR3 contains 14 residues. The junction had 6 bases not matched to a gene; V was cut back by 4 bases and J by 6 bases. The DNA for the CDR3 is TGTGCCAGCAGTGGGTCCTCAGGGGGTCAGCCCCAGCATTTT. It codes for CASSGSSGGQPQHF.

The sample holds many counts of this clonotype. The rearrangement links TRBV13 to TRBJ2-1; 12 nucleotides align to TRBD1. V was pared by 4 bases and J by 8 bases, with 6 bases of the junction left unmatched. Per germline, CDR1 PRHDT and CDR2 FYEKMQ (reference sequence). The CDR3 length is 15 residues. The CDR3 DNA reads TGTGCCAGCAGCTACGGGACAGGGGGCATCGATGAGCAGTTCTTC. It specifies CASSYGTGGIDEQFF.

This clonotype showed up many times. The V and J genes are TRBV20-1 and TRBJ1-4, with 7 bases matching TRBD1. The V and J ends lost 5 bases and 8 bases, in that order; junction bases with no gene match: 17. The CDR3 totals 16 residues. Germline V CDR1 and CDR2: DFQATT, SNEGSKA (reference sequence). In DNA, the CDR3 is TGCAGTGCTCTAGACCCTTCCCCGACAGGGAGCGAAAAACTGTTTTTT. This translates into CSALDPSPTGSEKLFF.